This entry concerns a single T cell receptor (beta chain). Its antigen is unidentified. These data belong to a study of PD-L1 blockade in urothelial cancer. On the study more broadly: Prior exposure to chemotherapy in patients amounted to 0 to 3 regimens received.

V lost 0 bases and J lost 7, with 13 bases in between. Germline V CDR1 and CDR2: SGHRS, YFSETQ. The CDR3 extends over 14 amino acids. Study-level results: Better progression-free and overall survival followed lower pretreatment blood clonality.

Each PCR contained spiked-in synthetic TCR analog templates. Produced via immunoSEQ multiplex PCR; TCRdb's table is partial and in-frame only. Counted here are approximately 58,000 clones, over 75% occurring once; the ten biggest clones make up 4.5%. The TCR originated in a man between 70 and 80 years old with urothelial cancer. The chain uses TRBV5-1 and TRBJ2-5, with D possibly TRBD1 on 5 matching bases. The sequences come from PBMCs, collected around atezolizumab (anti-PD-L1) treatment. CDR3 bases: TGCGCCAGCAGCTTGGATGCAGGGAAGGGGACCCAGTACTTC. Protein sequence: CASSLDAGKGTQYF.